This TCR beta chain stems from a study of siplizumab effects on memory and regulatory T cells (dated by TCRdb to the late 2010s). The study in broad terms: The study examined how the anti-CD2 antibody siplizumab affects alloreactive T-cell subsets in allogeneic mixed lymphocyte reactions built from human PBMCs.

As concerns this clone: This clone's antigen is unknown. No much larger clone exists at a distance of one base, and base qualities are not known.

What the research found in general, with its limitations: Sequences below about 10^-5 frequency were poorly captured, so only a minor fraction of alloreactive clones could be mapped to unstimulated subsets. Among mappable alloreactive CD4+ clones, an average Treg-derived fraction of roughly 71% was observed with siplizumab, compared with approximately 30% in control reactions. No functional confirmation was obtained for the suppressive function of proliferating Tregs from siplizumab cultures. The cumulative frequency of alloreactive sequences traceable to unstimulated CD4+ memory T cells was significantly reduced by siplizumab. Roughly 80-96% of proliferating CD4+ or CD8+ clones could not be assigned a naive or memory phenotype. Compared with memory T cells, unstimulated naive T cells appeared more diverse, and naive cells seemed to make a substantial contribution to the alloresponse.

Receptor libraries were prepared by the immunoSEQ multiplex PCR assay. Each sample had about 10^5 TCR templates assayed by the deep sequencing platform. Genomic DNA extracted from sorted T cells was used for TCRbeta CDR3 sequencing. In the source study's methods: Clonal analysis of TCRbeta CDR3 data was done in the R programming language. Unstimulated samples were compared with post-reaction CFSE-low samples to define alloreactive CD4+ and CD8+ clones. Regulatory or non-regulatory origin was assigned to alloreactive CD4+ clones by matching of sequences to sorted unstimulated Treg and non-Treg repertoires. Not all clones reach the TCRdb copy of this immuneACCESS table, which keeps in-frame sequences only. Checked studies attribute under half of the gap to unresolved V genes and leave the rest unexplained. V, J and clone size were drawn from that table, and D and trimming were deduced from the DNA. The sample table shows some 110,000 clones, and nearly 95% are seen once. Approximately 0.58% of the sample is in the top ten clones.

The CDR3, from cysteine to phenylalanine, totals 14 residues. Here the CDR3 DNA is all that survives: 42 bases in frame from base 1. As encoded in the germline V gene, CDR1 is MNHNS while CDR2 is SASEGT. V sheds 3 bases and J sheds 0 bases, leaving 6 bases between their ends. Sorted unstimulated T cells and proliferating T cells recovered from mixed lymphocyte reactions underwent TCRbeta CDR3 sequencing. Fresh whole blood from some ten HLA-typed healthy donors was used as the source from which PBMCs were isolated. Unstimulated CD4+ regulatory T cells were FACS-sorted to map the origin of alloreactive clones.

The chain joins TRBV6-1 to TRBJ2-1; the D gene lacks a confident call. The sample comprised Tregs sorted from blood. The clonotype was recovered from a human donor in good health. At the DNA level, the sequence is TGTGCCAGCAGTGAGCGGAGCTCCTACAATGAGCAGTTCTTC. It specifies CASSERSSYNEQFF.